This T cell receptor beta chain was recovered during a study of post-analysis software for immune sequencing data. Whole-study context: Relapsing-remitting, secondary progressive and progressive-relapsing forms made up the multiple sclerosis disease courses.

Notes on this clonotype: Its antigen is still unknown.

Germline V gene lookup returns CDR1 SGHVS and CDR2 FNYEAQ. The CDR3 totals 15 residues. The V gene lost 5 bases and the J gene lost 4 bases, with 14 bases spanning the gap. Study findings and constraints: The five TRBV segments detected at higher frequency in patients than in controls included TRBV5-6, TRBV5-1 and TRBV20-1.

The library was made from cDNA and included unique molecular identifiers. The authors obtained 500,000 to 600,000 cDNA molecules from approximately 0.95 to 9.8 million T cells. TCRdb called the PCR reads again in MiXCR, with one record for every CDR3 protein. This sample has about 620,000 distinct CDR3 sequences, with 44% found just once. The sample taken for sequencing was blood. The V and J genes are TRBV7-6 and TRBJ1-4; D not certain. The sequence was obtained from a girl aged 10-17 years with multiple sclerosis. CDR3 sequence reads: CASSVEMGFNEKLFF. CDR3 DNA: TGTGCCAGCAGCGTAGAAATGGGGTTTAATGAAAAACTGTTTTTT.